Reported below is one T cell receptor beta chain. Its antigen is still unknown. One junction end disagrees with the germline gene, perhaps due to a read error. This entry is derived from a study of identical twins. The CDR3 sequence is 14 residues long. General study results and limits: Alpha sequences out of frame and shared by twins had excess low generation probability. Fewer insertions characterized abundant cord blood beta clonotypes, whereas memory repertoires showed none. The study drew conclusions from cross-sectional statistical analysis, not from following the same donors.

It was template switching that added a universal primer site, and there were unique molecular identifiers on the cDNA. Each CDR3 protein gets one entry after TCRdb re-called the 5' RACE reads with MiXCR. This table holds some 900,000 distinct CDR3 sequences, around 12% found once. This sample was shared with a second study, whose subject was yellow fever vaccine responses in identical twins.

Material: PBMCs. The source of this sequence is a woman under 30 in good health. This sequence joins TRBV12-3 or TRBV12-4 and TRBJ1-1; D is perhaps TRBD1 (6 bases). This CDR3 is CASSFGVGDTKAFF. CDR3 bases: TGTGCCAGCAGTTTCGGGGTGGGGGACACTAAAGCTTTCTTT.